These 11 T cell receptor beta chains were sequenced from one sample in a study of T cells in Graves' hyperthyroidism and ophthalmopathy. Amplification of TCR beta CDR3 regions used RNA as the template. Primed by the HTBI set, a first-round RT-PCR was run on the TCR CDR3. TCRdb fed the multiplex PCR reads into MiXCR, producing one record per CDR3 protein. This sample has about 600,000 distinct CDR3 sequences; more than 15% occur once, and the top ten carry around 3.5%. The material sequenced was blood. The source is a middle-aged woman with Graves' ophthalmopathy.

The chain has TRBV7-6 and TRBJ2-7; 12 nucleotides align to TRBD1. The CDR3 consists of 12 residues. Germline V CDR1 and CDR2: SGHVS, FNYEAQ. Trimming removed 8 bases from V and 7 bases from J; junction bases left unmatched: 3. As DNA, the CDR3 is TGTGCCAGCGGGACAGGGGGCGGAGAGCAGTACTTC. This sequence encodes CASGTGGGEQYF.

This clonotype has only a few counts. The gene calls are TRBV7-2 and TRBJ1-1; D ambiguous. V lost 2 bases and J lost 5, with 15 bases in between. CDR1 is SGHTA, CDR2 FQGNSA, per germline. This CDR3 comprises 15 residues. The CDR3 protein is CASSLHAGSRTEAFF. The CDR3 DNA is TGTGCCAGCAGCTTACACGCGGGATCGAGAACTGAAGCTTTCTTT.

Details on this clonotype: With a much larger clone just one base away, this may be a read error. The genes are TRBV28 and TRBJ2-1; D remains ambiguous. CDR3 length: 19 amino acids. The germline gives CDR1 MDHEN, CDR2 SYDVKM. Here the CDR3 DNA reads TGTGCCAGCAATTTATTAAATCCGTGGGTAGCCGATCATCTCGATGAGCAGTTCTTC. Its translation is CASNLLNPWVADHLDEQFF.

This clonotype was counted many times. The V call is TRBV28, the J call TRBJ2-7; 7 bases match TRBD1. Germline V gene lookup returns CDR1 MDHEN and CDR2 SYDVKM. The CDR3 is 14 amino acids. J was trimmed by 0 bases and V by 11 bases; bases with no gene match: 10. Here the CDR3 reads CAATDRTNSYEQYF. CDR3 nucleotides: TGTGCCGCCACGGACAGGACAAACTCCTACGAGCAGTACTTC.

Worth noting for this clonotype: Lacking the conserved final phenylalanine or tryptophan, this CDR3 likely reflects a read error. The chain carries TRBV20-1 and TRBJ1-2, with D unresolved. CDR1 is DFQATT, CDR2 SNEGSKA, per germline (reference sequence). The CDR3 extends over 13 amino acids. The ends were cut back, 1 base at V and 1 base at J, with 7 bases in the middle. The DNA of the CDR3 is TGCAGTGCTAGAGGGCCCGATAACTATGGCTACACCCTC. It translates to CSARGPDNYGYTL.

J is TRBJ1-6 and V is TRBV28; the D is unclear. CDR1 is MDHEN and CDR2 is SYDVKM in the germline V gene. Trimming removed 5 bases at V and 0 bases at J, with 14 bases between. The CDR3 runs to 17 residues. The CDR3 spells CASSPWAFSSYNSPLHF. CDR3 DNA sequence: TGTGCCAGCAGTCCCTGGGCTTTCAGCTCCTATAATTCACCCCTCCACTTT.

V gene TRBV6-6 combines with J gene TRBJ2-3, with no clear D. Trimming removed 0 bases from V and 2 bases from J, with 9 bases in between. This CDR3 has 15 amino acids. The V gene's germline CDR1 is MNHNY and CDR2 SVGAGI (reference sequence). Here the CDR3 reads CASSYSGFPTDTQYF. The CDR3 DNA sequence: TGTGCCAGCAGTTACTCGGGCTTCCCCACAGATACGCAGTATTTT.

This clonotype was seen more than once but under ten times. The rearrangement links TRBV20-1 to TRBJ1-5, with 10 positions matching TRBD1. The CDR3 length is 16 residues. V lost 2 bases, J lost 3 bases, and 7 bases stayed unmatched. In germline, CDR1 is DFQATT, CDR2 SNEGSKA (reference sequence). CDR3 sequence reads: CSARRDRGSSNQPQHF. CDR3 DNA: TGCAGTGCTAGAAGGGACAGGGGAAGTTCCAATCAGCCCCAGCATTTT.

In its sample, this clonotype was seen many times. The chain combines TRBV20-1 with TRBJ2-7; 10 bases line up with TRBD1. The CDR3 consists of 13 residues. Trimming removed 4 bases from V and 5 bases from J; junction bases left unmatched: 5. Germline CDR1 and CDR2: DFQATT and SNEGSKA (reference sequence). CDR3 sequence (DNA): TGCAGTGCTACTTCGACAGGGGGCGACGAGCAGTACTTC. This codes for CSATSTGGDEQYF.

This clonotype was observed many times. This chain uses TRBV5-8 with TRBJ2-2; 8 nucleotides agree with TRBD1. V lost 5 bases and J lost 6; bases outside the gene matches: 9. This CDR3 has 15 residues. The germline V gene has CDR1 SGHTS and CDR2 YDEGEE. The CDR3 reads CASRARTGWPGELFF. The CDR3 DNA reads as TGTGCCAGCAGGGCCCGGACAGGGTGGCCCGGGGAGCTGTTTTTT.

This clonotype has a handful of counts. The chain has TRBV6-1 and TRBJ2-7, with D tentatively TRBD1 (8 bases). V lost 10 bases, J lost 2 bases, and 21 bases lay in between. The CDR3 loop spans 15 amino acids. Germline CDR1 MNHNS, CDR2 SASEGT. The CDR3 protein is CATRTGGAGTYEQYF. For the CDR3, the DNA is TGTGCCACCCGAACAGGGGGGGCGGGAACCTACGAGCAGTACTTC.